The 9 T cell receptor beta chains in this list originate from one sample, sequenced in a study of somatic mutations in cytotoxic T cells in rheumatoid arthritis. TCRdb keeps only in-frame clones here, not all; method: immunoSEQ multiplex PCR. The sample carries some 12,000 clones, 83% recorded once. The sequenced material came from CD8+ T cells sorted from blood. The receptors were sampled from a woman aged 55-75 years in good health.

This clone was seen only once. The chain couples TRBV7-6 to TRBJ1-1, with no clear D. The V end was cut by 1 base, the J end by 4 bases, with 13 bases between. Germline V gene lookup returns CDR1 SGHVS and CDR2 FNYEAQ. This CDR3 has 15 residues. The CDR3 loop is CASSLGGSRSTEAFF. CDR3 coding DNA: TGTGCCAGCAGCTTAGGAGGCTCCCGAAGCACTGAAGCTTTCTTT. The complete variable domain, with remaining parts taken from reference TRBV7-6 and TRBJ1-1, reads GAGVSQSPRYKVTKRGQDVALRCDPISGHVSLYWYRQALGQGPEFLTYFNYEAQQDKSGLPNDRFSAERPEGSISTLTIQRTEQRDSAMYRCASSLGGSRSTEAFFGQGTRLTVV.

The chain links TRBV27 to TRBJ2-7; perhaps TRBD1 as D (6 bases). V lost 6 bases to trimming and J lost 3 bases, with 12 bases between them. The CDR3 loop spans 13 amino acids. The germline V gene has CDR1 MNHEY and CDR2 SMNVEV (reference sequence). CDR3 loop: CASSPGQLYEQYF. In DNA, the CDR3 is TGTGCCAGCAGCCCAGGACAGCTCTACGAGCAGTACTTC.

This chain links TRBV5-4 with TRBJ2-5, with TRBD2 matching over 9 bases. J was trimmed by 5 bases and V by 5 bases; bases with no gene match: 10. CDR1 is SGHNT and CDR2 is YYREEE in the germline V gene (reference sequence). The CDR3 sequence is 15 residues long. The CDR3 loop reads CASSFAGGALETQYF. The CDR3 coding sequence is TGTGCCAGCAGTTTCGCGGGGGGGGCTTTGGAGACCCAGTACTTC.

The V gene is TRBV9, the J gene TRBJ2-3; tentatively, D is TRBD1 (6 bases). This CDR3 has 15 amino acids. V was clipped by 0 bases and J by 4 bases, with 12 bases between them. Germline V gene data show CDR1 as SGDLS and CDR2 as YYNGEE. For the CDR3, the DNA is TGTGCCAGCAGCGTAGCAGGGGTGGTTGCAGATACGCAGTATTTT. It is translated as CASSVAGVVADTQYF.

The chain has TRBV7-9 and TRBJ1-4; 10 positions agree with TRBD1. V lost 4 bases, J lost 8 bases, and 13 bases stayed unmatched. Germline-derived CDR1 and CDR2 are SEHNR and FQNEAQ (reference sequence). The CDR3 has 17 residues. In DNA form, the CDR3 reads TGTGCCAGCAGCTCCCCCGCTGTCGGGACAGGGGAAGAAAAACTGTTTTTT. Protein sequence: CASSSPAVGTGEEKLFF.

With regard to this clone: Sequence at one end of the junction differs from germline and may be a read error. The J gene is TRBJ2-1, the V gene TRBV7-7; 8 bases fit TRBD2. The CDR3 length is 14 residues. Germline assignment: CDR1 SSHAT and CDR2 FNYEAQ (reference sequence). The CDR3 region has the DNA TGTGCTAGCAGCTTAGTCGGGGGGGCAGGTGAGCAGTTCTTC. Translation: CASSLVGGAGEQFF. Drawing the rest from reference TRBV7-7 and TRBJ2-1, the complete variable domain is GAGVSQSPRYKVTKRGQDVTLRCDPISSHATLYWYQQALGQGPEFLTYFNYEAQPDKSGLPSDRFSAERPEGSISTLTIQRTEQRDSAMYRCASSLVGGAGEQFFGPGTRLTVL.

The table lists this clone with a count of one. The CDR3 DNA sequence: TGTGCCAGCAGCTTAGCCCCGGGGGATTCCTACGAGCAGTACTTC. This gives the protein CASSLAPGDSYEQYF. The J gene is TRBJ2-7, the V gene TRBV11-2; TRBD2 might be the D (6 bases). Trimming shortened V by 1 base and J by 1 base, and 11 bases separated the two germline ends. Looked up from germline, CDR1 is SGHAT and CDR2 is FQNNGV. The CDR3 loop spans 15 amino acids.

This chain connects TRBV6-5 to TRBJ2-1; 9 nucleotides agree with TRBD2. With 0 bases clipped from V and 9 bases from J, the junction kept 9 bases outside the gene matches. The germline CDR1 and CDR2 sequences are MNHEY and SVGAGI. The CDR3 extends over 16 amino acids. This chain's CDR3 is CASSYSGGGANGEQFF. The DNA for the CDR3 is TGTGCCAGCAGTTACTCAGGCGGGGGGGCCAACGGTGAGCAGTTCTTC.

This clone has only one observation. This chain connects TRBV28 to TRBJ1-5, with 7 bases that match TRBD1. Germline CDR1 reads MDHEN; CDR2 reads SYDVKM. CDR3 size: 14 residues. V lost 8 bases to trimming and J lost 5 bases; unmatched junction nucleotides: 9. The CDR3 spells CASDQGVKYQPQHF. CDR3 DNA: TGTGCCAGCGACCAGGGGGTGAAATATCAGCCCCAGCATTTT. The full variable domain, with the rest looked up from reference TRBV28 and TRBJ1-5, is DVKVTQSSRYLVKRTGEKVFLECVQDMDHENMFWYRQDPGLGLRLIYFSYDVKMKEKGDIPEGYSVSREKKERFSLILESASTNQTSMYLCASDQGVKYQPQHFGDGTRLSIL.